The subject of this entry is one TCR beta chain. Its antigen is as yet unknown. Germline V CDR1 and CDR2: SGHRS, YFSETQ. The CDR3 runs 14 residues. Trimming removed 4 bases at V and 11 bases at J, with 21 bases between. Incorporated into the TCR beta cDNA libraries were unique molecular identifiers, which served to reduce PCR and sequencing biases. TCRdb ran MiXCR on the PCR reads and lists one entry per CDR3 protein. Of hundreds of thousands of distinct CDR3 sequences in the sample, roughly 30% were seen once. The source of the sample is a study of post-analysis software for immune sequencing data. For the study at large: The disease courses spanned relapsing-remitting, secondary progressive and progressive-relapsing forms of multiple sclerosis. Study-level findings and limits: Patients carried a handful of TRBV segments more frequently than controls did, and TRBV5-6, TRBV5-1 and TRBV20-1 were among them.

The sequence came from a girl under 18 with multiple sclerosis. V and J are TRBV5-1 and TRBJ2-5, with D perhaps assigned TRBD1 or TRBD2 (5 bases each). Material for sequencing was blood. The CDR3 DNA is TGCGCCAGCAGCATGGCGGACGGCCTAGGGGAGCAGTACTTC. It translates to CASSMADGLGEQYF.